The T cell receptor (beta chain) described here comes from a study of human T cells and chemical hapten exposure. Study details: Researchers reported sensitizing a 2 cm by 2 cm upper inner arm skin site with 2% DPC.

Study results and limitations: Among expanded TCRs, significantly more large CDR3 similarity clusters formed than among controls.

Worth noting for this clonotype: The antigen is unknown.

Per germline, CDR1 SQVTM and CDR2 ANQGSEA. The CDR3 extends over 10 amino acids. V was pared by 6 bases and J by 9 bases, with 4 bases of the junction left unmatched. The time point here: pre-sensitization, week 0. Treatment here: therapeutic diphenylcyclopropenone sensitization with weekly scalp DPC. Participating donors were patients with alopecia, aged 18 to 70 years, considered appropriate candidates for DPC. TCRdb reanalysed the RACE reads using MiXCR and keeps one entry per CDR3 protein. Of a few hundred thousand distinct CDR3 sequences listed, about 5% were seen once; the top ten hold under 9.5%.

V and J are TRBV29-1 and TRBJ1-1; 7 bases agree with TRBD1. The TCR sequence derives from a woman younger than 30 with alopecia areata. Some clones in this sample may be carry-over from other donors' samples. The sequences come from whole blood, collected in connection with sensitization to the hapten diphenylcyclopropenone (DPC). DNA of the CDR3: TGCAGCGTAGAGACAGGGAAAGCTTTCTTT. It encodes CSVETGKAFF.